A single sample gave rise to the 21 T cell receptor beta chains below, sequenced in a study of glioma-infiltrating T cells after dendritic cell vaccination. TCRdb's copy holds only in-frame clones and misses some; the assay was immunoSEQ multiplex PCR. The data show tens of thousands of clones, roughly 77% seen once. The sample's time point: after dendritic cell vaccination, including at tumor progression/relapse. Sequencing used blood, obtained after dendritic cell vaccination. The receptors derive from a human donor with glioblastoma.

The sample holds a few counts of this clone. The chain recombines TRBV27 with TRBJ2-1, with D unclear. CDR3 size: 15 residues. V lost 2 bases to trimming and J lost 6 bases, with 14 bases between them. Per the germline V gene, CDR1 is MNHEY and CDR2 is SMNVEV (reference sequence). CDR3: CASSLNSHPSNEQFF. The CDR3 DNA reads TGTGCCAGCAGTTTAAACAGTCACCCTTCCAATGAGCAGTTCTTC.

The chain joins TRBV6-5 to TRBJ2-7; TRBD1 aligns across 10 bases. Germline CDR1 reads MNHEY; CDR2 reads SVGAGI. This CDR3 is 15 amino acids long. V shed 2 bases and J 3 bases; nucleotides not matched to a gene: 4. The CDR3 nucleotides read TGTGCCAGCAGTTACGACAGGGGGCAAAACTACGAGCAGTACTTC. As protein: CASSYDRGQNYEQYF.

CDR3 residues: CASRTNSHSGNTIYF. Written as DNA, the CDR3 is TGTGCCAGCAGAACCAACAGCCACTCTGGAAACACCATATATTTT. The V and J genes are TRBV6-1 and TRBJ1-3; D not certain. The V gene's germline CDR1 is MNHNS and CDR2 SASEGT. Trimming pared 6 bases from V and 0 bases from J, leaving 12 bases between. This CDR3 has 15 residues.

The chain is built from TRBV7-9 and TRBJ2-1, with unresolved D. V was shortened by 7 bases and J by 1 base, with 14 bases between the two germline ends. Germline-derived CDR1 and CDR2 are SEHNR and FQNEAQ (reference sequence). The CDR3 has 15 residues. This chain's CDR3 is CASMLDPGSYNEQFF. CDR3 in DNA: TGTGCCAGCATGTTAGACCCCGGGTCCTACAATGAGCAGTTCTTC.

The gene calls are TRBV5-5 and TRBJ2-7; 9 bases are a match to TRBD1. Germline values: CDR1 SGHKS, CDR2 YYEKEE (reference sequence). The J segment lost 7 bases and the V segment lost 1 base, leaving 9 bases of the junction unmatched. The length of the CDR3 is 15 residues. The CDR3 nucleotides read TGTGCCAGCAGCTTGAAAGGGACAGGGTCTGTGGAGCAGTACGTC. It translates to CASSLKGTGSVEQYV.

The chain employs TRBV19 and TRBJ1-6; TRBD1 might be the D (6 bases). CDR3 length: 16 amino acids. The V gene lost 0 bases and the J gene lost 9 bases, with 15 bases spanning the gap. The germline V gene encodes CDR1 LNHDA and CDR2 SQIVND (reference sequence). DNA of the CDR3: TGTGCCAGTAGTATAGATGTATGGGGGCGCGGTTCACCCCTCCACTTT. It encodes CASSIDVWGRGSPLHF.

Concerning this clone itself: Distinct nucleotide sequences in the sample also encode this CDR3. J is TRBJ2-7 and V is TRBV15, with a possible D match to TRBD2 (6 bases). V was pared by 0 bases and J by 5 bases, with 11 bases between. This CDR3 has 14 amino acids. The germline V gene encodes CDR1 LNHNV and CDR2 YYDKDF (reference sequence). Written as DNA, the CDR3 is TGTGCCACCAGCAGAGAGGGAGGTTTCAACGAGCAGTACTTC. Protein: CATSREGGFNEQYF. Full variable domain (missing parts from reference TRBV15 and TRBJ2-7): DAMVIQNPRYQVTQFGKPVTLSCSQTLNHNVMYWYQQKSSQAPKLLFHYYDKDFNNEADTPDNFQSRRPNTSFCFLDIRSPGLGDTAMYLCATSREGGFNEQYFGPGTRLTVT.

This clone came up a few times. This chain links TRBV28 with TRBJ2-7, with TRBD1 identical over 7 bases. V lost 4 bases and J lost 4; bases outside the gene matches: 7. Germline CDR1 MDHEN, CDR2 SYDVKM. The CDR3 is 14 residues long. CDR3 nucleotides: TGTGCCAGCAGTTCCGGACAGGCGCCATACGAGCAGTACGTC. Its protein is CASSSGQAPYEQYV.

The chain has TRBV19 and TRBJ2-1; 11 bases agree with TRBD2. The CDR3 runs 16 residues. Per germline, CDR1 LNHDA and CDR2 SQIVND (reference sequence). With V trimmed by 7 bases and J by 7 bases, 12 bases remained unmatched. The CDR3 region has the DNA TGTGCCAGTAAACCCGCTTCTAGCGGGAGGAAGAATGAGCAGTTCTTC. This sequence encodes CASKPASSGRKNEQFF.

This clone was found once. The chain couples TRBV29-1 to TRBJ2-7; 9 nucleotides line up with TRBD1. The ends lost 4 bases at V and 4 bases at J; junction bases unmatched: 5. Per germline, CDR1 SQVTM and CDR2 ANQGSEA. CDR3 size: 13 residues. The CDR3: CSVVADRGYEQYF. CDR3 DNA sequence: TGCAGCGTTGTCGCGGACAGGGGATACGAGCAGTACTTC.

In this sample, this clone turned up a few times. The V and J genes are TRBV29-1 and TRBJ2-5; 8 positions match TRBD2. The CDR3 length is 14 residues. Germline-derived CDR1 and CDR2 are SQVTM and ANQGSEA. After removal of 7 bases from V and 1 base from J, the junction contained 8 bases not matched to a gene. CDR3 bases: TGCAGCGGAACGCGGCGGGGGGTCCAAGAGACCCAGTACTTC. Its protein is CSGTRRGVQETQYF.

The chain joins TRBV10-3 to TRBJ2-7, with D possibly TRBD1 on 6 matching bases. The CDR3 consists of 15 residues. V gave up 10 bases and J gave up 2 bases, with 21 bases separating them. CDR1 ENHRY and CDR2 SYGVKD come from the germline V gene. CDR3 in amino acids: CASQTGLGLTYEQYF. CDR3 in DNA: TGTGCCAGCCAGACAGGTTTGGGGTTAACCTACGAGCAGTACTTC.

This rearrangement joins TRBV7-7 to TRBJ2-7, with a weak D call TRBD1 (6 bases). CDR3 length: 13 residues. Trimming took 3 bases from V and 2 from J, leaving 8 bases between them. Germline CDR1 SSHAT, CDR2 FNYEAQ (reference sequence). The CDR3 coding sequence is TGTGCCAGCAGCTTGGGGGCGACCTACGAGCAGTACTTC. Encoded protein: CASSLGATYEQYF.

J is TRBJ2-7 and V is TRBV5-1; 7 bases match TRBD1. The germline gives CDR1 SGHRS, CDR2 YFSETQ. The CDR3 spans 15 residues. V gave up 4 bases and J gave up 2 bases; unmatched junction bases: 9. Here the CDR3 reads CASSLPSQGAYEQYF. In nucleotides, the CDR3 is TGCGCCAGCAGCCTGCCGAGTCAGGGGGCCTACGAGCAGTACTTC.

V and J are TRBV2 and TRBJ2-3; 9 nucleotides match TRBD1. Looked up from germline, CDR1 is SNHLY and CDR2 is FYNNEI. Trimming cost V 6 bases and J 5 bases; bases outside gene matches: 12. CDR3 length equals 16 residues. CDR3 sequence reads: CASRNRPRDRVDTQYF. The CDR3 DNA reads as TGTGCCAGCAGGAATCGCCCCCGGGACAGGGTAGATACGCAGTATTTT.

V is TRBV28 and J is TRBJ2-1, with 9 bases aligning to TRBD1. V was clipped by 7 bases and J by 4 bases; unmatched bases: 8. Germline V gives CDR1 MDHEN, CDR2 SYDVKM. There are 15 residues in the CDR3. The CDR3 region has the DNA TGTGCCAGCACCCGCTCGACAGGGGGGTACAATGAGCAGTTCTTC. This codes for CASTRSTGGYNEQFF.

V gene TRBV29-1 combines with J gene TRBJ1-3; D is unclear. CDR3 length equals 14 residues. Trimming shortened V by 1 base and J by 0 bases, and 7 bases separated the two germline ends. The germline gives CDR1 SQVTM, CDR2 ANQGSEA. The CDR3 nucleotides are TGCAGCGTTGAAGCGTCCAGCTCTGGAAACACCATATATTTT. It specifies CSVEASSSGNTIYF. Supplemented by reference TRBV29-1 and TRBJ1-3, the full variable domain reads SAVISQKPSRDICQRGTSLTIQCQVDSQVTMMFWYRQQPGQSLTLIATANQGSEATYESGFVIDKFPISRPNLTFSTLTVSNMSPEDSSIYLCSVEASSSGNTIYFGEGSWLTVV.

The sample holds one count of this clone. This chain connects TRBV27 to TRBJ1-1; D ambiguous. V was clipped by 4 bases and J by 0 bases, with 6 bases between them. The CDR3 loop spans 13 amino acids. Germline values: CDR1 MNHEY, CDR2 SMNVEV (reference sequence). CDR3 sequence: CASSSGLNTEAFF. CDR3 nucleotides: TGTGCCAGCAGTTCGGGATTGAACACTGAAGCTTTCTTT.

This clone is a singleton in its sample. The chain carries TRBV27 and TRBJ2-3, with 9 bases fitting TRBD2. CDR1 and CDR2 from the germline V gene are MNHEY and SMNVEV (reference sequence). The CDR3 spans 13 residues. Germline trimming cut 7 bases from V and 4 bases from J; bases unmatched to any gene: 3. In DNA form, the CDR3 reads TGTGCCAGCATAGCTAGCGGGGCAGATACGCAGTATTTT. It yields the protein CASIASGADTQYF.

This clone was observed once. The chain couples TRBV29-1 to TRBJ2-6; D not resolved. Trimming shortened V by 3 bases and J by 12 bases, and 9 bases separated the two germline ends. This CDR3 comprises 11 residues. Germline CDR1 reads SQVTM; CDR2 reads ANQGSEA. This chain's CDR3 is CSVEGHGVLTF. The CDR3 DNA reads TGCAGCGTTGAGGGCCACGGCGTCCTGACTTTC.

V and J are TRBV2 and TRBJ2-7, with 7 bases matching TRBD2. V gave up 4 bases and J gave up 2 bases; unmatched junction bases: 8. This CDR3 comprises 15 residues. Germline CDR1 and CDR2: SNHLY and FYNNEI. CDR3 coding DNA: TGTGCCAGCAGTGCCTCGCGCGGGGGAGCCTACGAGCAGTACTTC. Encoded protein: CASSASRGGAYEQYF.